This record covers a single T cell receptor beta chain. Its antigen remains unknown. CDR1 is MNHEY and CDR2 is SVGAGI in the germline V gene. J was trimmed by 7 bases and V by 0 bases; bases with no gene match: 8. There are 16 residues in the CDR3. The source of the sample is a study of immune evolution from preneoplasia to lung adenocarcinoma. Overall study context: HLA loss of heterozygosity: around 6.5% AIS, about 15% MIA, over 30% ADC, none AAH. Findings and caveats of the study: Clonality was highest in normal lung, lower in later-stage lesions apparently. Highest clonality occurred in KRAS-mutant, not EGFR-mutant or double wild-type, nodules.

Here immunoSEQ multiplex PCR was the method, and the copy in TCRdb shows in-frame clones only, minus some. The table records thousands of clones, 77% of them present only once. Nucleic acids came from premalignant or tumor cells enriched by macro-dissection. The TCR sequence derives from a person between 60 and 80 years old with lung adenocarcinoma. Sequences were obtained from FFPE lung adenocarcinoma in situ tissue. The chain combines TRBV6-5 with TRBJ2-2; 7 bases line up with TRBD1. This CDR3 is CASSYSGQTFGGELFF. The CDR3 DNA is TGTGCCAGCAGTTACTCGGGACAGACCTTTGGCGGGGAGCTGTTTTTT.